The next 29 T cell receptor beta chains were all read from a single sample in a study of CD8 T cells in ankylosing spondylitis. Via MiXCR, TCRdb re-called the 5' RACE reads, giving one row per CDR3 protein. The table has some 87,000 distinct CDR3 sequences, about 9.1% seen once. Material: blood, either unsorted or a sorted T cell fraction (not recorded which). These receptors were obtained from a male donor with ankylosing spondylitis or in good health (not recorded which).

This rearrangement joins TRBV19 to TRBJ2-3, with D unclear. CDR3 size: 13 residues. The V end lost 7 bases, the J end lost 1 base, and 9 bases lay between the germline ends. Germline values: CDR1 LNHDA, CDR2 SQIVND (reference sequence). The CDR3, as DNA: TGTGCCAGTATAGGATCGGGCACAGATACGCAGTATTTT. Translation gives CASIGSGTDTQYF. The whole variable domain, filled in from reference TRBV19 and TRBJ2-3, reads DGGITQSPKYLFRKEGQNVTLSCEQNLNHDAMYWYRQDPGQGLRLIYYSQIVNDFQKGDIAEGYSVSREKKESFPLTVTSAQKNPTAFYLCASIGSGTDTQYFGPGTRLTVL.

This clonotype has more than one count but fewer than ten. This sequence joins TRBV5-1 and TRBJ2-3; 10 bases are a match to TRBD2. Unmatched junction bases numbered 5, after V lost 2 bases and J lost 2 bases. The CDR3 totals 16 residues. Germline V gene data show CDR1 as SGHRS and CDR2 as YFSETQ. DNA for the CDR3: TGCGCCAGCAGCTTCACTAGCGGGGTACCCACAGATACGCAGTATTTT. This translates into CASSFTSGVPTDTQYF. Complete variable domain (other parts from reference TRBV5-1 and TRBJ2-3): KAGVTQTPRYLIKTRGQQVTLSCSPISGHRSVSWYQQTPGQGLQFLFEYFSETQRNKGNFPGRFSGRQFSNSRSEMNVSTLELGDSALYLCASSFTSGVPTDTQYFGPGTRLTVL.

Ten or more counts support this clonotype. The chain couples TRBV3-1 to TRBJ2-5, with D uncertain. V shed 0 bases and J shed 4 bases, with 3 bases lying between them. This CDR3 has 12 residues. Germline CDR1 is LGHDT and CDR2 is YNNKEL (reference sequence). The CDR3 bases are TGTGCCAGCAGCCAAGATCGAGAGACCCAGTACTTC. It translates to CASSQDRETQYF.

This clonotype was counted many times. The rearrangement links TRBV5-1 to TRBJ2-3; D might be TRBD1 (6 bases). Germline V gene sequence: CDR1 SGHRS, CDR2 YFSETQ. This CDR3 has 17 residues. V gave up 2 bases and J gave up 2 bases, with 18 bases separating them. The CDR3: CASSLGDTLAFTDTQYF. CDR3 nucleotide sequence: TGCGCCAGCAGCTTAGGGGACACCTTGGCCTTCACAGATACGCAGTATTTT.

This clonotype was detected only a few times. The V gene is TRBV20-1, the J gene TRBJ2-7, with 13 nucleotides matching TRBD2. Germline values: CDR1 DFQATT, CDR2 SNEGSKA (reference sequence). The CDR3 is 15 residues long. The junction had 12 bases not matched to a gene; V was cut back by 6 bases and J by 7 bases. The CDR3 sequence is CSAHPGTSGVWEQYF. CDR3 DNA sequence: TGCAGTGCGCATCCGGGGACTAGCGGGGTCTGGGAGCAGTACTTC.

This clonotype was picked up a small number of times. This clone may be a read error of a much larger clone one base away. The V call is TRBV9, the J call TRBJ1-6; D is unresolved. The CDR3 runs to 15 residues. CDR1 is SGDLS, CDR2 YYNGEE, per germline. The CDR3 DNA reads TGTGGCAGCAGCGCCCAAACTCGTTTAGGTTCACCCCTCCACTTT. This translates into CGSSAQTRLGSPLHF. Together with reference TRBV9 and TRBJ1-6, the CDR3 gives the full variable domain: DSGVTQTPKHLITATGQRVTLRCSPRSGDLSVYWYQQSLDQGLQFLIQYYNGEERAKGNILERFSAQQFPDLHSELNLSSLELGDSALYFCGSSAQTRLGSPLHFGNGTRLTVT.

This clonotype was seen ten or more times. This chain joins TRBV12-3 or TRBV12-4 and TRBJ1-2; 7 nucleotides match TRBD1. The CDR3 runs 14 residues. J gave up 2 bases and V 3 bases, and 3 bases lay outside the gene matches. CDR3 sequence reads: CASSLYRGNYGYTF. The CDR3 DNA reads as TGTGCCAGCAGTTTGTACAGGGGAAACTATGGCTACACCTTC.

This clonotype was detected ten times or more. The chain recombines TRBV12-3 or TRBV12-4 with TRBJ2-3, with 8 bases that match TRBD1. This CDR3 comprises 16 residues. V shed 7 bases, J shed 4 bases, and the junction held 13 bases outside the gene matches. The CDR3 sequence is CASKSNTGGFADTQYF. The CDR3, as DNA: TGTGCCAGCAAAAGTAATACAGGGGGATTCGCAGATACGCAGTATTTT.

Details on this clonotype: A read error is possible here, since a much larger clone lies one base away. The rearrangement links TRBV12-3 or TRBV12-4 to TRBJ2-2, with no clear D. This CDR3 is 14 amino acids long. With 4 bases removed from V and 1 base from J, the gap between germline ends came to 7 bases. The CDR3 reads CASSWMVNTGELFF. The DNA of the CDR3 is TGTGCCAGCAGTTGGATGGTGAACACCGGGGAGCTGTTTTTT.

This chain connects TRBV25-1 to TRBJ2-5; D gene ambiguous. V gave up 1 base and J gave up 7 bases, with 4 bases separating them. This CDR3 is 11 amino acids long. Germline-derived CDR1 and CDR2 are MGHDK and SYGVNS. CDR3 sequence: CASSEFGTQYF. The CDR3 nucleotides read TGTGCCAGCAGTGAATTTGGGACCCAGTACTTC.

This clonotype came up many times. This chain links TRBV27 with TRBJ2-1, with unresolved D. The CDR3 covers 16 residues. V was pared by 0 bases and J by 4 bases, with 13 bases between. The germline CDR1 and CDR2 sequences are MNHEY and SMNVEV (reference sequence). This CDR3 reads CASSLSQETVYNEQFF. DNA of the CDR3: TGTGCCAGCAGTTTATCGCAGGAGACTGTATACAATGAGCAGTTCTTC.

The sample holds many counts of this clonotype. CDR3 loop: CASRPSGGADEQFF. In nucleotides, the CDR3 is TGTGCCAGCAGGCCTAGCGGGGGGGCAGATGAGCAGTTCTTC. The chain recombines TRBV2 with TRBJ2-1; 12 bases agree with TRBD2. V lost 6 bases and J lost 8; bases outside the gene matches: 5. From germline, CDR1 is SNHLY and CDR2 FYNNEI. The CDR3 covers 14 residues.

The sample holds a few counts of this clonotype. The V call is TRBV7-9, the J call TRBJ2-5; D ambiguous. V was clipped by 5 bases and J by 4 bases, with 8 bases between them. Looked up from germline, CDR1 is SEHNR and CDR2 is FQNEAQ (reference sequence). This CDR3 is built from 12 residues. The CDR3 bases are TGTGCCAGCAGCCCTGGAAGAGAGACCCAGTACTTC. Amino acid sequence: CASSPGRETQYF.

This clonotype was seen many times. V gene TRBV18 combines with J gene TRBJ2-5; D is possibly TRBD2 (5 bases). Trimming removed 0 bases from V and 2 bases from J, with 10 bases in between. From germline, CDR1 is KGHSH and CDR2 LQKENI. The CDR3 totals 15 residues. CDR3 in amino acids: CASSPPGRKQETQYF. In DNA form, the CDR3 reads TGTGCCAGCTCACCACCGGGGAGAAAGCAAGAGACCCAGTACTTC.

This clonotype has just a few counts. The CDR3 is CASSLGAGQETQYF. CDR3 nucleotide sequence: TGTGCCAGCAGCTTAGGTGCAGGCCAAGAGACCCAGTACTTC. The rearrangement links TRBV7-2 to TRBJ2-5; D is undetermined. The CDR3 covers 14 residues. Deletions cut 1 base from V and 1 base from J, with 7 bases between. Germline assignment: CDR1 SGHTA and CDR2 FQGNSA.

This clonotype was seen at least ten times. As DNA, the CDR3 is TGTGCCAGCAGTGAATACAGGAGTGCTAGCACAGATACGCAGTATTTT. Translating it yields CASSEYRSASTDTQYF. The chain has TRBV6-1 and TRBJ2-3; D perhaps matches TRBD1 (5 bases). The V gene's germline CDR1 is MNHNS and CDR2 SASEGT. V gave up 2 bases and J gave up 0 bases, with 12 bases separating them. CDR3 length equals 16 residues.

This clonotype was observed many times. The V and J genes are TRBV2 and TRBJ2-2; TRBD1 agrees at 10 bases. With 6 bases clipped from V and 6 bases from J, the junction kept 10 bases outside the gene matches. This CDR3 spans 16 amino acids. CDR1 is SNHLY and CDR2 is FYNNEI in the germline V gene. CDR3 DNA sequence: TGTGCCAGCAGCATATGGGACAGGGGATTCCCCGGGGAGCTGTTTTTT. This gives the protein CASSIWDRGFPGELFF. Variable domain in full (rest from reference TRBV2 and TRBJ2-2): EPEVTQTPSHQVTQMGQEVILRCVPISNHLYFYWYRQILGQKVEFLVSFYNNEISEKSEIFDDQFSVERPDGSNFTLKIRSTKLEDSAMYFCASSIWDRGFPGELFFGEGSRLTVL.

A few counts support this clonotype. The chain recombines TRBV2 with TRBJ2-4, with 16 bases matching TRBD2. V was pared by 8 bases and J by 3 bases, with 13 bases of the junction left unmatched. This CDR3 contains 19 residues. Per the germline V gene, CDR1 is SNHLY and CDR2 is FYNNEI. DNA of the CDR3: TGTGCCAGCGAGTTTCAGGGACTAGCGGGGGGGCCGGGCAAAAACATTCAGTACTTC. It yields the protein CASEFQGLAGGPGKNIQYF.

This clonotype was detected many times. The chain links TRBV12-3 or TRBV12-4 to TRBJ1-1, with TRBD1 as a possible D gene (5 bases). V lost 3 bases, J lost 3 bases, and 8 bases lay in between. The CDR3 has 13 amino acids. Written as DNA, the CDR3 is TGTGCCAGCAGTTTGCAGGGCGACACTGAAGCTTTCTTT. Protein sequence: CASSLQGDTEAFF.

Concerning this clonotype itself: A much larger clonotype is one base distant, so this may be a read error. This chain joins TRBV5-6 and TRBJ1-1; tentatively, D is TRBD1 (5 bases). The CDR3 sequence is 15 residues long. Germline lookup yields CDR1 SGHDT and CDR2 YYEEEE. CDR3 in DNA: TGTACCAGCAGCTTGGTGGGACGGAAGAACACTGAAGCTTTCTTT. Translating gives CTSSLVGRKNTEAFF.

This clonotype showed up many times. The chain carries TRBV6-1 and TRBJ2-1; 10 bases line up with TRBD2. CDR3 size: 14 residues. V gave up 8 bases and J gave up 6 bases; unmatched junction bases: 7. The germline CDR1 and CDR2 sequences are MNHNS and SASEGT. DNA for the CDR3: TGTGCCAGCGTAGCGGGGGGCGCCCCCAATGAGCAGTTCTTC. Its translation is CASVAGGAPNEQFF.

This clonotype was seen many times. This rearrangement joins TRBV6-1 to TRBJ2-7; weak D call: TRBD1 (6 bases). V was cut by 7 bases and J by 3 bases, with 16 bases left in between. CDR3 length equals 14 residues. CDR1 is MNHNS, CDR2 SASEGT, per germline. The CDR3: CASNERGSIYEQYF. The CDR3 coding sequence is TGTGCCAGCAACGAAAGGGGGTCAATCTACGAGCAGTACTTC.

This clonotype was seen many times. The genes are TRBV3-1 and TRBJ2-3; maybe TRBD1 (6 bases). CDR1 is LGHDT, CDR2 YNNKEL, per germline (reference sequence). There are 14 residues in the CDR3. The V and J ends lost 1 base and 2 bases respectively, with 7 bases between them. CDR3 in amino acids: CASSQGDNTDTQYF. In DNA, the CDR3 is TGTGCCAGCAGCCAAGGGGACAACACAGATACGCAGTATTTT.

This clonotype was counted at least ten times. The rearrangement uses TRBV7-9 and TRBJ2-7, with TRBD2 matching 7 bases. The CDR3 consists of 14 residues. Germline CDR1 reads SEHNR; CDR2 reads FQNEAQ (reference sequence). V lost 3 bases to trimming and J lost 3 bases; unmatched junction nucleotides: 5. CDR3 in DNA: TGTGCCAGCAGCTTGGGAGGGAGCGGCTACGAGCAGTACTTC. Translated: CASSLGGSGYEQYF. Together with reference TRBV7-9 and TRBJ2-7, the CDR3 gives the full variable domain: DTGVSQNPRHKITKRGQNVTFRCDPISEHNRLYWYRQTLGQGPEFLTYFQNEAQLEKSRLLSDRFSAERPKGSFSTLEIQRTEQGDSAMYLCASSLGGSGYEQYFGPGTRLTVT.

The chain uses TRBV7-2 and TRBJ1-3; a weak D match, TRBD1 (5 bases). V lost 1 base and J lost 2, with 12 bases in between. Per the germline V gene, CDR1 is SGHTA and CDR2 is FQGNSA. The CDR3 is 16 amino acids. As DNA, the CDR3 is TGTGCCAGCAGCTTAGAGGGGCGGATTCCTGGAAACACCATATATTTT. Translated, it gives CASSLEGRIPGNTIYF.

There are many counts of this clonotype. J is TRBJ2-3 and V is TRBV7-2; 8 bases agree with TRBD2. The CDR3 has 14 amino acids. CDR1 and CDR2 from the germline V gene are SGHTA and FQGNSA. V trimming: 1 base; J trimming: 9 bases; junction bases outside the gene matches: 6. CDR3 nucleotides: TGTGCCAGCAGCTTAGAGGGGCGGGGGGCGACGCAGTATTTT. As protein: CASSLEGRGATQYF.

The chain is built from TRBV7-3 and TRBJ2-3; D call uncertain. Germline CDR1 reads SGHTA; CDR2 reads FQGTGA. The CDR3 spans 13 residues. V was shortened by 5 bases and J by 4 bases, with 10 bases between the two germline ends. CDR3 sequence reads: CASSLSPADTQYF. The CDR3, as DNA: TGTGCCAGCAGCCTATCACCGGCAGATACGCAGTATTTT.

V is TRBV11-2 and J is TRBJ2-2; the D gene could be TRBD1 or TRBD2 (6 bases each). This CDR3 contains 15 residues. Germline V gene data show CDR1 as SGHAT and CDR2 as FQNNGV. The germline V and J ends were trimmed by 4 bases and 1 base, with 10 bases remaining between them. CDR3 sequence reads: CASSYAGQNTGELFF. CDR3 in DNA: TGTGCCAGCAGCTACGCGGGACAGAACACCGGGGAGCTGTTTTTT.

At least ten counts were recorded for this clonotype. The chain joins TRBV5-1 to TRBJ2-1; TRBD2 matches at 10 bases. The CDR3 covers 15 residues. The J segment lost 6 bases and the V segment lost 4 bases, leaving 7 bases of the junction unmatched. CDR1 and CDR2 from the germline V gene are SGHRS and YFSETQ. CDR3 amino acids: CASSPQRGGPNEQFF. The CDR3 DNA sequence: TGCGCCAGCAGCCCCCAGCGGGGGGGTCCCAATGAGCAGTTCTTC. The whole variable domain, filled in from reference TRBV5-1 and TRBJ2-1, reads KAGVTQTPRYLIKTRGQQVTLSCSPISGHRSVSWYQQTPGQGLQFLFEYFSETQRNKGNFPGRFSGRQFSNSRSEMNVSTLELGDSALYLCASSPQRGGPNEQFFGPGTRLTVL.